The entry below gives a single T cell receptor (beta chain) sequence along with its context. In the source study's methods: Nucleated cell number was recorded as an estimate derived from reference gene primer amplification. Here immunoSEQ multiplex PCR was the method, and the copy in TCRdb shows in-frame clones only, minus some. The V and J calls and the clone size are those of that table, but D and trimming were determined from the DNA. The repertoire includes roughly 200,000 clones, around nine tenths of them detected once, and roughly 12% sits in the top ten. This sample was taken from a study of blood T cell repertoires in COVID-19. Overall study: Spain, Italy and the United States supplied samples that represented acute and convalescent COVID-19.

CDR1 MNHEY and CDR2 SVGAGI come from the germline V gene. Trimming shortened V by 6 bases and J by 4 bases, and 15 bases separated the two germline ends. This CDR3 spans 14 amino acids. The origin of this receptor is a woman aged 18-29 years who had recovered from COVID-19. The sequencing sample was made of peripheral blood. The chain joins TRBV6-5 to TRBJ1-2; D ambiguous. The chain's CDR3 is CASSTQAGAYGYTF. Written as DNA, the CDR3 is TGTGCCAGCAGCACCCAGGCAGGTGCCTATGGCTACACCTTC.